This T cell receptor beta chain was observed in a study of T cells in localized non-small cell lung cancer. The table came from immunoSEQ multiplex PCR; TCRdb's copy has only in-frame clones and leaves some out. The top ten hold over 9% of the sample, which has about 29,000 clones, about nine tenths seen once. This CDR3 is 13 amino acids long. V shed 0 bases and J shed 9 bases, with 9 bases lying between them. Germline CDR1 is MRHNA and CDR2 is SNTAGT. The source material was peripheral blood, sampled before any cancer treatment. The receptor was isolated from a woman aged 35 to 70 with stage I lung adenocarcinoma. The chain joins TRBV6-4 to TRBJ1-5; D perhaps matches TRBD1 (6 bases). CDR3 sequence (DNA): TGTGCCAGCAGTGACTCGGAAGGGGGGCCCCAGCATTTT. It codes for CASSDSEGGPQHF.